These T cell receptor beta chains were read from a single sample in a study of cytomegalovirus exposure and HLA in healthy donors. Produced via immunoSEQ multiplex PCR; TCRdb's table is partial and in-frame only. The sample yields 55,000 to 70,000 clones, around nine tenths seen once. Sequenced input: PBMCs. All receptors derive from a woman aged 25-40 years in good health and CMV-seronegative. Both conserved end residues are part of each CDR3. The D gene is left open where the match is weak. The size entry is marked missing in some rows and otherwise reads once, few, many or a size class.

J gene,D gene,V gene,clone size,CDR3 DNA,CDR3 protein
TRBJ2-4,TRBD1,TRBV6-6,.,TGTGCCAGCAGTATTGGACAGGGGGCTAGAGTAGACATTCAGTACTTC,CASSIGQGARVDIQYF
TRBJ2-1,TRBD2,TRBV27,.,TGTGCCAGCAGTTTGTTTAGTAGCGGGACCTCCTACAATGAGCAGTTCTTC,CASSLFSSGTSYNEQFF
TRBJ2-7,.,TRBV6-5,.,TGTGCCAGCAGTTTCGCAACAGGGACCTACGAGCAGTACTTC,CASSFATGTYEQYF
TRBJ2-7,.,TRBV15,.,TGTGCCACCTCGGAGGGCGGGACGTCGACCTACGAGCAGTACTTC,CATSEGGTSTYEQYF
TRBJ1-2,.,TRBV7-9,few,TGTGCCAGCAGCCCGGACGGGATCGACTATGGCTACACCTTC,CASSPDGIDYGYTF
TRBJ1-4,TRBD1,TRBV19,.,TGTGCCAGTAGTAGACTAACCGGGACAGCGGATGAAAAACTGTTTTTT,CASSRLTGTADEKLFF
TRBJ2-2,.,TRBV7-7,medium-sized,TGTGCTAGCAGCTTAGGGAGGACTATCAACACCGGGGAGCTGTTTTTT,CASSLGRTINTGELFF
TRBJ2-7,.,TRBV11-3,.,TGTGCCAGCAGCTCATCCGGGGGCGAGCAGTACTTC,CASSSSGGEQYF
TRBJ2-7,TRBD1,TRBV5-1,.,TGCGCCAGCAGCTTGGGCCAGGGGGCCTACGAGCAGTACTTC,CASSLGQGAYEQYF
TRBJ2-1,TRBD2,TRBV5-1,.,TGCGCCAGCAGCCTCGGACTAGCGGGGCACAATGAGCAGTTCTTC,CASSLGLAGHNEQFF
TRBJ2-3,TRBD2,TRBV5-1,.,TGCGCCAGCAGCTTGGAGGGGACTAGCGGGATTCCCCTGGATACGCAGTATTTT,CASSLEGTSGIPLDTQYF
TRBJ1-2,.,TRBV5-6,once,TGTGCCAGCAGCCCCTTGGGGCGGTACTATGGCTACACCTTC,CASSPLGRYYGYTF
TRBJ1-1,.,TRBV6-1,.,TGTGCCAGCAGGTCGAGAGAGCTACTCGGAGGTGAAGCTTTCTTT,CASRSRELLGGEAFF
TRBJ2-7,.,TRBV7-9,.,TGTGCCAGCAGCTTAGCAGCGAGCGAGCAGTACTTC,CASSLAASEQYF
TRBJ2-3,TRBD2,TRBV6-1,.,TGTGCCAGCAGTGAAAGAATAGCGGGAGCCGGAACAGATACGCAGTATTTT,CASSERIAGAGTDTQYF
TRBJ2-5,.,TRBV7-2,.,TGTGCCAGCAGCTCCACAGGGAAGGAGACCCAGTACTTC,CASSSTGKETQYF
TRBJ2-3,TRBD1,TRBV19,.,TGTGCCAGCAACCGGGACAGGAGCACAGATACGCAGTATTTT,CASNRDRSTDTQYF
TRBJ2-3,.,TRBV4-1,.,TGCGCCAGCAGCTACCTGGGCGGGACCAGCACAGATACGCAGTATTTT,CASSYLGGTSTDTQYF
TRBJ2-3,TRBD2,TRBV4-2,.,TGTGCCAGCAGCCACAGACTAGCGGGAGACACAGATACGCAGTATTTT,CASSHRLAGDTDTQYF
TRBJ1-1,.,TRBV7-3,.,TGTGCCAGCAGCCCTGCCCCGGGGTTGAACACTGAAGCTTTCTTT,CASSPAPGLNTEAFF
TRBJ1-2,TRBD1,TRBV15,once,TGTGCCACCAGCAGAGAGAGGACAGGCTATGGCTACACCTTC,CATSRERTGYGYTF
TRBJ2-2,.,TRBV2,.,TGTGCCAGCAGTGATAGAGCGTTCGGGGAGCTGTTTTTT,CASSDRAFGELFF
TRBJ1-3,.,TRBV19,.,TGTGCCAGTAGGGCAATATCCTCTGGAAACACCATATATTTT,CASRAISSGNTIYF
TRBJ2-1,.,TRBV10-1,.,TGCGCCAGCAGTGAGTCTTTACTAATGACCTACAATGAGCAGTTCTTC,CASSESLLMTYNEQFF
TRBJ2-3,.,TRBV28,.,TGTGCCAGCAGTGCACCCGGGACATTGGGAGATACGCAGTATTTT,CASSAPGTLGDTQYF
TRBJ2-7,.,TRBV7-3,.,TGTGCCAGCAGCTTAACCCTGGCGGGGGAGCAGTACTTC,CASSLTLAGEQYF
TRBJ1-5,TRBD1,TRBV18,.,TGTGCCAGCTCACCAAGGATACAACAGGGGGATCAGCCCCAGCATTTT,CASSPRIQQGDQPQHF
TRBJ2-3,.,TRBV30,.,TGTGCCTGGAGTCATAGGCCAGCAGGTACGCAGTATTTT,CAWSHRPAGTQYF
TRBJ2-7,TRBD1,TRBV4-3,few,TGCGCCAGCAGCCAGGAAGATGGACAGGGGCCCTACGAGCAGTACTTC,CASSQEDGQGPYEQYF
TRBJ2-3,.,TRBV13,.,TGTGCCAGCAGCTTTCGGACTACAAATACGCAGTATTTT,CASSFRTTNTQYF
TRBJ2-7,.,TRBV25-1,.,TGTGCCAGCTATGGGGGGTTGGACGAGCAGTACTTC,CASYGGLDEQYF
TRBJ1-5,.,TRBV19,.,TGTGCCAGTAGTATTTTAGATCCCGGGGATCAGCCCCAGCATTTT,CASSILDPGDQPQHF